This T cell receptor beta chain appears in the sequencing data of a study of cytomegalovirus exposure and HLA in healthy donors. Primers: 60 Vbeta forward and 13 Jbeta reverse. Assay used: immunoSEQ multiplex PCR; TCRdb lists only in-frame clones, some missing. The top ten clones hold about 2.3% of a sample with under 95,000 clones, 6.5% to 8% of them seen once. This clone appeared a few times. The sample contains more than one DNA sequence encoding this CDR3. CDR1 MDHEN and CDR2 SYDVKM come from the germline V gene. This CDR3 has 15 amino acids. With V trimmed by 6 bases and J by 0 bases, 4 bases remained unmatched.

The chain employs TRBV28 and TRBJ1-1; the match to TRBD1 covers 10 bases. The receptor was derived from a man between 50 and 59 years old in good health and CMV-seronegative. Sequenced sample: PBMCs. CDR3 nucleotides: TGTGCCAGCAGCTGGACAGGGGGAATGAACACTGAAGCTTTCTTT. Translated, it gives CASSWTGGMNTEAFF.